This is a list of T cell receptor beta chains from one sample in a study of T cells in localized non-small cell lung cancer. This table comes from immunoSEQ multiplex PCR, and its TCRdb copy is limited to in-frame clones, with some not included. In the table there are tens of thousands of clones, roughly 89% of which are singletons. This material consisted of peripheral blood, taken before any cancer treatment. These receptors came from a male donor aged 60 or over with stage I lung adenocarcinoma. CDR3s include the opening cysteine and the closing phenylalanine or tryptophan. The D gene is left open where the match is weak. The size field is filled for only some rows; it gives once, few, many or a size class.

d_call	clone_size	v_call	cdr3_length	j_call	cdr3_aa	cdr3_nt
TRBD1	.	TRBV28	16	TRBJ1-4	CASSRPSGTGNEKLFF	TGTGCCAGCAGTCGACCTTCTGGGACAGGGAATGAAAAACTGTTTTTT
.	once	TRBV28	14	TRBJ1-1	CASSLAGFGAEAFF	TGTGCCAGCAGTTTAGCGGGGTTTGGGGCTGAAGCTTTCTTT
TRBD1	.	TRBV10-3	16	TRBJ1-6	CAISEYGTGLDSPLHF	TGTGCCATCAGTGAGTACGGGACAGGGCTCGATTCACCCCTCCACTTT
.	.	TRBV29-1	12	TRBJ1-3	CSGKSSGNTIYF	TGCAGCGGAAAATCCTCTGGAAACACCATATATTTT
.	few	TRBV5-5	12	TRBJ1-2	CASSRTGTGYTF	TGTGCCAGCAGCCGCACAGGTACTGGCTACACCTTC
.	.	TRBV5-4	15	TRBJ1-2	CASSPTTGTRNGYTF	TGTGCCAGCAGCCCTACAACAGGGACGAGAAATGGCTACACCTTC
TRBD1	.	TRBV27	16	TRBJ1-5	CASSLRTGTPNQPQHF	TGTGCCAGCAGTTTAAGGACAGGGACCCCGAATCAGCCCCAGCATTTT
.	.	TRBV18	12	TRBJ2-7	CASSRGAGEQYF	TGTGCCAGCTCACGTGGGGCCGGCGAGCAGTACTTC
TRBD2	.	TRBV29-1	18	TRBJ2-3	CSVLRASRAGAYVDTQYF	TGCAGCGTCTTGAGGGCGTCGAGGGCGGGAGCGTATGTAGATACGCAGTATTTT
.	.	TRBV30	18	TRBJ1-2	CAWSPWGGADMGNYGYTF	TGTGCCTGGAGTCCTTGGGGGGGGGCTGATATGGGAAACTATGGCTACACCTTC
TRBD1	.	TRBV19	16	TRBJ1-1	CASSSPRQGMNTEAFF	TGTGCCAGTAGTAGCCCTAGACAGGGGATGAACACTGAAGCTTTCTTT
.	.	TRBV18	17	TRBJ2-7	CASSPMTMGPSSYEQYF	TGTGCCAGCTCACCCATGACTATGGGTCCTAGCTCCTACGAGCAGTACTTC
.	.	TRBV15	14	TRBJ2-3	CATSSLQGPDTQYF	TGTGCCACCAGCAGTTTACAGGGCCCCGATACGCAGTATTTT
.	.	TRBV28	14	TRBJ2-7	CASSLHDRPYEQYF	TGTGCCAGCAGTTTACATGACCGACCCTACGAGCAGTACTTC
TRBD1	.	TRBV6-5	14	TRBJ2-7	CASSYSNQGDEQYF	TGTGCCAGCAGTTACTCGAACCAGGGGGACGAGCAGTACTTC
.	.	TRBV10-2	14	TRBJ1-6	CASSERQNNSPLHF	TGCGCCAGCAGTGAGAGGCAGAATAATTCACCCCTCCACTTT
TRBD1	.	TRBV7-2	15	TRBJ1-3	CASSLTGETGNTIYF	TGTGCCAGCAGCTTAACAGGGGAAACGGGAAACACCATATATTTT
TRBD2	.	TRBV11-2	15	TRBJ2-1	CASSLEGSGILGQFF	TGTGCCAGCAGCTTAGAGGGTAGCGGGATACTAGGACAGTTCTTC
.	.	TRBV30	13	TRBJ2-5	CAWKARGQETQYF	TGTGCCTGGAAAGCGCGAGGGCAAGAGACCCAGTACTTC
TRBD1	.	TRBV7-9	15	TRBJ1-2	CASSPSTGIRGGYTF	TGTGCCAGCAGCCCCTCGACAGGGATCAGAGGAGGCTACACCTTC
.	.	TRBV29-1	16	TRBJ2-4	CSVASRTVGAKNIQYF	TGCAGCGTTGCATCCCGGACAGTGGGAGCCAAAAACATTCAGTACTTC
TRBD2	.	TRBV10-1	16	TRBJ2-2	CASSDPTSGRPGELFF	TGCGCCAGCAGTGACCCGACTAGCGGGAGACCCGGGGAGCTGTTTTTT
TRBD2	.	TRBV4-3	17	TRBJ2-1	CASSQEAGGLSYNEQFF	TGCGCCAGCAGCCAAGAGGCGGGGGGCCTCTCCTACAATGAGCAGTTCTTC
TRBD1	.	TRBV4-1	18	TRBJ1-5	CASSQGPPTGEGNQPQHF	TGCGCCAGCAGCCAGGGCCCCCCTACAGGGGAGGGAAATCAGCCCCAGCATTTT
.	.	TRBV5-5	14	TRBJ1-1	CASSLVRDNTEAFF	TGTGCCAGCAGCTTGGTCAGGGATAACACTGAAGCTTTCTTT
TRBD1	.	TRBV14	15	TRBJ1-1	CASSQAGQGNAEAFF	TGTGCCAGCAGCCAAGCGGGACAGGGTAACGCTGAAGCTTTCTTT
.	.	TRBV7-2	16	TRBJ2-6	CASSKGLNSGANVLTF	TGTGCCAGCAGCAAGGGACTTAACTCTGGGGCCAACGTCCTGACTTTC
.	.	TRBV11-3	14	TRBJ2-1	CASSLDSAYNEQFF	TGTGCCAGCAGCTTAGATAGCGCCTACAATGAGCAGTTCTTC
TRBD1	few	TRBV28	18	TRBJ1-4	CASTPRGDRGLPNEKLFF	TGTGCCAGCACTCCTCGAGGGGACAGGGGGCTCCCTAATGAAAAACTGTTTTTT
.	.	TRBV2	14	TRBJ1-5	CASSQGLNYQPQHF	TGTGCCAGCAGCCAGGGGCTAAACTATCAGCCCCAGCATTTT
.	.	TRBV4-2	14	TRBJ2-5	CASSPSMAGETQYF	TGTGCCAGCAGCCCAAGTATGGCAGGGGAGACCCAGTACTTC
.	.	TRBV2	15	TRBJ1-4	CASSERAVRNEKLFF	TGTGCCAGCAGTGAAAGGGCAGTCAGAAATGAAAAACTGTTTTTT
.	.	TRBV28	12	TRBJ2-7	CASSLSSYEQYF	TGTGCCAGCAGTCTTAGCTCCTACGAGCAGTACTTC
.	.	TRBV7-2	18	TRBJ2-6	CASSLEVGYSSGANVLTF	TGTGCCAGCAGCTTAGAGGTCGGATACAGCTCTGGGGCCAACGTCCTGACTTTC
.	few	TRBV2	16	TRBJ2-7	CASSTPEDRPTYEQYF	TGTGCCAGCAGTACCCCGGAAGACAGGCCGACCTACGAGCAGTACTTC